What follows is one TCR beta chain and its context. As yet, its antigen is unknown. The length of the CDR3 is 16 residues. The germline CDR1 and CDR2 sequences are SNHLY and FYNNEI. Trimming shortened V by 3 bases and J by 13 bases, and 24 bases separated the two germline ends. This sample stems from a study of shared clonotypes between healthy human individuals. Study-wide background: CD4 naive and CD4 memory each took three plates per donor, while CD8 naive took two and CD8 memory one.

Cells designated naive CD8 were CD45RO-negative and were positively selected for CCR7, with terminally differentiated effector memory CD45RA+ cells excluded. The donor population consisted of healthy HIV-negative adults with no recent acute infections or vaccinations. The donor cohort consisted entirely of Caucasian adults residing in Nashville, Tennessee. TCRdb's copy holds only in-frame clones and misses some; the assay was immunoSEQ multiplex PCR. Of approximately 840,000 clones in the sample, 96% were seen once. Study findings and constraints: Compared with clonotypes that all four donors shared, non-shared clonotypes had lower generation probabilities.

The sample comprised naive CD8+ T cells sorted from blood. The rearrangement links TRBV2 to TRBJ1-4; tentatively, D is TRBD1 (6 bases). This TCR was sampled from a man under 40 in good health. This chain's CDR3 is CASSELGRAMKGGLFF. CDR3 bases: TGTGCCAGCAGTGAGCTGGGACGGGCAATGAAAGGGGGACTGTTTTTT. Based on the CDR3 plus reference TRBV2 and TRBJ1-4, the full variable domain is EPEVTQTPSHQVTQMGQEVILRCVPISNHLYFYWYRQILGQKVEFLVSFYNNEISEKSEIFDDQFSVERPDGSNFTLKIRSTKLEDSAMYFCASSELGRAMKGGLFFGSGTQLSVL.